This T cell receptor beta chain was profiled in a study of blood T cells in healthy people across ages. Overall study findings and caveats: When one million T cells were used, diversity estimates were thought to be underestimates.

Primers used in a second PCR of roughly 6 to 12 cycles were a sample-barcoded 5' primer and a J-beta primer mix. Each CDR3 protein is one row after TCRdb ran MiXCR on the 5' RACE reads. Among approximately 800,000 distinct CDR3 sequences listed, about 62% were seen once. As regards this clonotype: Its matching antigen is unknown.

Russia was home to the donors, healthy Caucasian individuals aged roughly 6 to 90. Sequencing was done on a sample of blood. This TCR derives from a man aged 25-45 years in good health.

DNA of the CDR3: TGCAGTGCTACGGCCCGGGACAGGCTAACAGATACGCAGTATTTT. This encodes CSATARDRLTDTQYF. The V call is TRBV20-1, the J call TRBJ2-3; 8 bases are a match to TRBD1. The V and J ends lost 4 bases and 3 bases, in that order; junction bases with no gene match: 9. Germline assignment: CDR1 DFQATT and CDR2 SNEGSKA (reference sequence). This CDR3 is built from 15 residues.